This T cell receptor (beta chain) was sequenced in a study of tumor-infiltrating lymphocytes in primary liver carcinoma. Overall study: Tumor staging was T1-T3 N0M0; sizes spanned about 4.2 to 11 cm across. Study results and caveats: Relative to blood, tumors carried a significantly larger fraction of the repertoire in their top 250 clones (p = 0.039).

The investigators made TCR beta cDNA from approximately 0.5 ug total RNA, using a constant-region primer. Modified slightly, ARM-PCR produced TCR beta libraries over three nested multiplex PCR rounds. MiXCR, applied by TCRdb to the multiplex PCR reads, yields one record per CDR3 protein. Among roughly 100,000 distinct CDR3 sequences listed, around 73% were seen once. To note about this clonotype: Its target is unknown. A read error may account for a junction end that differs from germline.

For each extraction, RNA and DNA were obtained together from 20-30 mg of unsorted bulk tissue. HBV chronically infected the treatment-naive patients. Five separate regions of each tumor underwent sampling. The sequence came from a woman in her sixties with primary liver carcinoma and hepatitis B virus infection. The sample was liver tumor tissue from sampling region 2. Stated subset: tumor region T2, inferior pole.

CDR3 nucleotides: TGCGCCAGCAGGGCAGGGAACACTGGAGCTTTCTTT. Translated: CASRAGNTGAFF. The chain has TRBV4-1 and TRBJ1-1; perhaps TRBD1 as D (5 bases). The CDR3 has 12 residues. The germline CDR1 and CDR2 sequences are MGHRA and YSYEKL.